The source of this TCR beta chain is a study of CD8 T cells in ankylosing spondylitis. Regarding this clonotype: Its antigen is as yet unknown.

Quantitative 5'-RACE was performed with molecular barcodes, and it yielded the TCR beta libraries. One entry per CDR3 protein results from TCRdb running MiXCR on the 5' RACE reads. There are 220,000 or so distinct CDR3 sequences in the sample; around 16% occur only once, and roughly 42% lies in the top ten. Study observations and caveats: Characteristic, it appeared, of ankylosing spondylitis blood was a TCR beta motif of eight or nine highly homologous variants. Disease-associated clonotypes exhibited CD8+ identity and were relatively infrequent in peripheral blood. Before this, some motif variants had been reported in reactive arthritis synovial fluid and blood. The study looked at matched synovial fluid samples from ankylosing spondylitis patients. Disease-linked clones were reported to be significantly enriched there.

The CDR3 has 14 amino acids. After removal of 5 bases from V and 4 bases from J, the junction contained 2 bases not matched to a gene. CDR1 is MNHEY and CDR2 is SMNVEV in the germline V gene (reference sequence). This chain uses TRBV27 with TRBJ2-1; TRBD2 aligns across 10 bases. Sample: blood, either unsorted or a sorted T cell fraction (not recorded which). The TCR sequence derives from a male donor with ankylosing spondylitis. In DNA form, the CDR3 reads TGTGCCAGCAGTCAGCGGGGGGGATACAATGAGCAGTTCTTC. The encoded protein is CASSQRGGYNEQFF.